What follows is one T cell receptor (beta chain) and its context. TCRdb independently ran MiXCR on the RACE reads; one entry per CDR3 protein. This sample carries 150,000 to 200,000 distinct CDR3 sequences, 20% to 25% of them seen once, and the ten largest clones take about 6.7%. This sample was taken from a study of human T cells and chemical hapten exposure. Time point in this sample: patch test 1, 2 weeks after DPC sensitization. Described treatment: therapeutic diphenylcyclopropenone sensitization with weekly scalp DPC. From germline, CDR1 is SQVTM and CDR2 ANQGSEA. Trimming took 4 bases from V and 0 from J; bases not matched to a gene: 13. The CDR3 runs 17 residues.

The clonotype comes from a woman aged 45-60 years with alopecia areata. Some clones in this sample may be carry-over from other donors' samples. The V gene is TRBV29-1, the J gene TRBJ1-2; 8 bases line up with TRBD1. Sequenced here: whole blood, sampled in connection with sensitization to the hapten diphenylcyclopropenone (DPC). CDR3 DNA sequence: TGCAGCGTTGTACCCGGGCCAGGGGGCCGAGCTAACTATGGCTACACCTTC. Its protein is CSVVPGPGGRANYGYTF.